The next 28 T cell receptor beta chains were all read from a single sample in a study of cytomegalovirus exposure and HLA in healthy donors (dated by TCRdb to about 2017). The method was the immunoSEQ multiplex PCR assay. The multiplex PCR relied on a mix of 60 forward primers for TCR Vbeta segments and 13 reverse primers for TCR Jbeta segments. TCRdb carries this immuneACCESS record with in-frame sequences only. Its versions omit some clonotypes, under half of them owing to an unresolved V gene in the studies checked, with the rest unexplained. This sample is represented by 150,000 to 200,000 clones; about 83% of them were singletons. The top ten constitute 6% of the sample. The specimen sequenced was PBMCs. All receptors derive from a woman aged 25-40 years in good health and CMV-seropositive.

This clone has only a few counts. The chain links TRBV29-1 to TRBJ2-3; the D is unclear. V lost 5 bases and J lost 4, with 10 bases in between. Germline CDR1 reads SQVTM; CDR2 reads ANQGSEA. This CDR3 has 12 residues. The CDR3: CSVSDDSDTQYF. CDR3 nucleotides: TGCAGCGTTTCTGACGACTCAGATACGCAGTATTTT.

The J gene is TRBJ1-1, the V gene TRBV6-5; maybe TRBD1 (6 bases). This CDR3 spans 15 amino acids. The ends were cut back, 2 bases at V and 4 bases at J, with 14 bases in the middle. In germline, CDR1 is MNHEY, CDR2 SVGAGI. CDR3 residues: CASSYGRQGSTEAFF. The CDR3 bases are TGTGCCAGCAGTTACGGCAGGCAGGGGAGCACTGAAGCTTTCTTT.

DNA of the CDR3: TGTGCCACTATGCGGACAGTAGACTATGGCTACACCTTC. Protein product: CATMRTVDYGYTF. V and J are TRBV5-4 and TRBJ1-2, with a weak D call TRBD1 (6 bases). The CDR3 contains 13 residues. Trimming pared 9 bases from V and 3 bases from J, leaving 15 bases between. CDR1 is SGHNT and CDR2 is YYREEE in the germline V gene (reference sequence). The full variable domain, in which reference TRBV5-4 and TRBJ1-2 provide the parts outside the CDR3, is ETGVTQSPTHLIKTRGQQVTLRCSSQSGHNTVSWYQQALGQGPQFIFQYYREEENGRGNFPPRFSGLQFPNYSSELNVNALELDDSALYLCATMRTVDYGYTFGSGTRLTVV.

This chain links TRBV2 with TRBJ2-7; 12 positions agree with TRBD2. In germline, CDR1 is SNHLY, CDR2 FYNNEI. The CDR3 length is 15 residues. V was clipped by 6 bases and J by 4 bases; unmatched bases: 7. CDR3 in amino acids: CASSGPGTSGYEQYF. In nucleotides, the CDR3 is TGTGCCAGCAGCGGACCCGGGACTAGCGGGTACGAGCAGTACTTC.

The chain's CDR3 is CAISGSRGRTDTQYF. CDR3 nucleotide sequence: TGTGCCATCAGTGGATCCAGGGGCCGCACAGATACGCAGTATTTT. This chain connects TRBV10-3 to TRBJ2-3; possible D gene TRBD1, 6 bases. CDR1 is ENHRY and CDR2 is SYGVKD in the germline V gene. The germline V and J ends were trimmed by 4 bases and 1 base, with 12 bases remaining between them. The CDR3 loop spans 15 amino acids.

CDR3 DNA sequence: TGCGCCAGCAGCCAAGGAGGATTCACAGATACGCAGTATTTT. Translated, it gives CASSQGGFTDTQYF. The chain carries TRBV4-1 and TRBJ2-3, with unresolved D. V was pared by 1 base and J by 2 bases, with 7 bases between. The CDR3 runs 14 residues. The germline V gene encodes CDR1 MGHRA and CDR2 YSYEKL.

This clone was observed a few times. This chain joins TRBV29-1 and TRBJ1-2; TRBD1 matches at 9 bases. Germline CDR1 SQVTM, CDR2 ANQGSEA. This CDR3 spans 14 amino acids. The V and J ends lost 7 bases and 0 bases, in that order; junction bases with no gene match: 6. The CDR3 loop is CSGGDRAANYGYTF. For the CDR3, the DNA is TGCAGCGGGGGGGACAGGGCTGCTAACTATGGCTACACCTTC.

About this clone itself: Germline is not matched at one junction end, which may reflect a read error. This specimen includes other DNA sequences encoding the same CDR3. CDR3 sequence: CSATDRPEAFF. The CDR3 DNA reads TGCAGCGCCACGGACAGGCCTGAGGCTTTCTTT. V and J are TRBV29-1 and TRBJ1-1; 7 bases line up with TRBD1. Germline CDR1 and CDR2: SQVTM and ANQGSEA. The CDR3 loop spans 11 amino acids.

J is TRBJ2-3 and V is TRBV10-3; D is possibly TRBD1 (5 bases). CDR3 length: 10 amino acids. The germline V gene has CDR1 ENHRY and CDR2 SYGVKD. V gave up 6 bases and J gave up 13 bases, with 11 bases separating them. The CDR3 nucleotides are TGTGCCATCAGCCTAACCAGGGAGTATTTT. Translating gives CAISLTREYF.

This clone was seen only a few times. CDR3 protein: CASSWDRGYEQYF. DNA of the CDR3: TGTGCCAGCAGCTGGGACAGGGGATACGAGCAGTACTTC. The chain employs TRBV11-2 and TRBJ2-7, with 10 positions matching TRBD1. This CDR3 is 13 amino acids long. Germline CDR1 and CDR2: SGHAT and FQNNGV. Trimming removed 4 bases from V and 4 bases from J; junction bases left unmatched: 1.

This clone was found a few times. This chain joins TRBV27 and TRBJ1-2; the D gene is possibly TRBD1 (6 bases). Trimming left V 0 bases short and J 4 bases short, with 15 bases between. This CDR3 has 16 amino acids. CDR1 is MNHEY and CDR2 is SMNVEV in the germline V gene (reference sequence). The CDR3 sequence: CASSLSAPGDPYGYTF. CDR3 coding DNA: TGTGCCAGCAGTTTATCGGCGCCAGGGGATCCCTATGGCTACACCTTC.

The gene calls are TRBV28 and TRBJ2-5, with 8 nucleotides matching TRBD1. Germline V gene lookup returns CDR1 MDHEN and CDR2 SYDVKM. V dropped 11 bases and J dropped 5; count of bases not matched to a gene: 10. The length of the CDR3 is 13 residues. The CDR3 DNA follows: TGTGCCTCGAGACAGGGGAGTAGGGAGACCCAGTACTTC. Its translation: CASRQGSRETQYF.

The chain links TRBV7-2 to TRBJ1-6; D gene unclear. In germline, CDR1 is SGHTA, CDR2 FQGNSA. This CDR3 is built from 13 residues. V shed 2 bases and J shed 6 bases, with 5 bases lying between them. The CDR3 sequence is CASSLLSNSPLHF. Here the CDR3 DNA reads TGTGCCAGCAGCTTACTGTCTAATTCACCCCTCCACTTT.

The chain is built from TRBV5-6 and TRBJ1-2, with D uncertain. Germline CDR1 SGHDT, CDR2 YYEEEE. The CDR3 is 15 residues long. The V gene lost 3 bases and the J gene lost 4 bases, with 16 bases spanning the gap. In DNA form, the CDR3 reads TGTGCCAGCAGCTCTTCCGGGAAGCTGGCCTATGGCTACACCTTC. Translation gives CASSSSGKLAYGYTF. Drawing the rest from reference TRBV5-6 and TRBJ1-2, the complete variable domain is DAGVTQSPTHLIKTRGQQVTLRCSPKSGHDTVSWYQQALGQGPQFIFQYYEEEERQRGNFPDRFSGHQFPNYSSELNVNALLLGDSALYLCASSSSGKLAYGYTFGSGTRLTVV.

This clone appeared once. V gene TRBV11-2 combines with J gene TRBJ1-2; no firm D call. The CDR3 totals 11 residues. The germline V gene encodes CDR1 SGHAT and CDR2 FQNNGV. The V end lost 1 base, the J end lost 5 bases, and 2 bases lay between the germline ends. The CDR3 region is CASSLVYGYTF. The CDR3 DNA reads as TGTGCCAGCAGCTTAGTATATGGCTACACCTTC.

CDR3 sequence reads: CSVGQGLGPEAFF. DNA of the CDR3: TGCAGCGTTGGGCAGGGTTTGGGCCCTGAAGCTTTCTTT. This rearrangement joins TRBV29-1 to TRBJ1-1; tentatively, D is TRBD1 (5 bases). This CDR3 has 13 amino acids. With 4 bases removed from V and 6 bases from J, the gap between germline ends came to 15 bases. CDR1 is SQVTM, CDR2 ANQGSEA, per germline.

This clone was detected once. The chain joins TRBV12-5 to TRBJ2-5, with TRBD2 matching over 9 bases. The CDR3 is made up of 14 amino acids. Germline CDR1 LGHNT, CDR2 FRNRAP. V shed 4 bases, J shed 1 base, and the junction held 1 base outside the gene matches. CDR3: CASGSGLAQETQYF. CDR3 nucleotides: TGTGCTAGTGGTTCGGGACTAGCCCAAGAGACCCAGTACTTC.

Only one count was recorded for this clone. The chain joins TRBV5-8 to TRBJ2-1, with 9 bases aligning to TRBD1. CDR1 and CDR2 from the germline V gene are SGHTS and YDEGEE. This CDR3 region has 15 residues. V lost 2 bases to trimming and J lost 8 bases; unmatched junction nucleotides: 8. CDR3 sequence reads: CASSLGDRASDEQFF. The CDR3 DNA reads as TGTGCCAGCAGCTTAGGGGACAGGGCCTCCGATGAGCAGTTCTTC.

The rearrangement links TRBV6-1 to TRBJ1-6; D is unclear. CDR3 length: 14 amino acids. V shed 8 bases and J shed 7 bases, with 15 bases lying between them. The V gene's germline CDR1 is MNHNS and CDR2 SASEGT. The CDR3 is CASYYPRENSPLHF. The CDR3 DNA sequence: TGTGCCAGCTACTATCCCAGAGAGAATTCACCCCTCCACTTT.

This clone was detected once. V and J are TRBV5-1 and TRBJ2-4; possible D gene TRBD1, 6 bases. CDR1 and CDR2 (germline): SGHRS, YFSETQ. V was shortened by 4 bases and J by 0 bases, with 17 bases between the two germline ends. The CDR3 has 17 residues. The CDR3 loop reads CASSRGQSGEAKNIQYF. DNA for the CDR3: TGCGCCAGCAGCCGAGGACAGAGTGGGGAAGCCAAAAACATTCAGTACTTC.

The chain links TRBV9 to TRBJ2-7; 8 nucleotides match TRBD2. Germline loops: CDR1 SGDLS, CDR2 YYNGEE. The CDR3 sequence is 16 residues long. The junction had 12 bases not matched to a gene; V was cut back by 2 bases and J by 5 bases. This CDR3 is CASSVAPGGRLNEQYF. Here the CDR3 DNA reads TGTGCCAGCAGCGTGGCGCCTGGCGGGAGGTTAAACGAGCAGTACTTC.

The V call is TRBV5-1, the J call TRBJ2-1, with D perhaps matching TRBD2 (6 bases). V lost 5 bases, J lost 6 bases, and 24 bases lay in between. Germline CDR1 is SGHRS and CDR2 is YFSETQ. The CDR3 covers 17 residues. CDR3 sequence (DNA): TGCGCCAGCAGAGGGCTAGCGACGGTTATCAATCTCAATGAGCAGTTCTTC. It specifies CASRGLATVINLNEQFF.

The chain carries TRBV4-1 and TRBJ2-1, with D possibly being TRBD1 (7 bases). This CDR3 is built from 17 residues. Germline-derived CDR1 and CDR2 are MGHRA and YSYEKL. Trimming took off 0 bases at V and 0 bases at J, with 12 bases between the two ends. The CDR3 loop is CASSQDGGQSSYNEQFF. CDR3 DNA sequence: TGCGCCAGCAGCCAAGACGGGGGACAGAGCTCCTACAATGAGCAGTTCTTC.

This chain links TRBV6-5 with TRBJ1-1; D is undetermined. CDR3 length: 12 residues. The V gene lost 9 bases and the J gene lost 6 bases, with 14 bases spanning the gap. CDR1 is MNHEY, CDR2 SVGAGI, per germline. The CDR3 spells CASSTMRSEAFF. The CDR3 coding sequence is TGTGCCAGTAGCACCATGAGGTCTGAAGCTTTCTTT.

The CDR3 nucleotides are TGTGCCACTCCCCTAAAGCCGGGGAGAGGTACCGGGGAGCTGTTTTTT. Residues: CATPLKPGRGTGELFF. The chain employs TRBV7-2 and TRBJ2-2; possible D gene TRBD2, 5 bases. The germline V gene has CDR1 SGHTA and CDR2 FQGNSA. V gave up 10 bases and J gave up 5 bases, with 23 bases separating them. CDR3 length: 16 amino acids.

The CDR3 region has the DNA TGTGCCAGCAGCCAGTCGACTGCTAGCTCTGGAAACACCATATATTTT. Protein sequence: CASSQSTASSGNTIYF. The gene calls are TRBV7-2 and TRBJ1-3; no reliable D call. V was trimmed by 5 bases and J by 0 bases, leaving 14 bases between them. The CDR3 covers 16 residues. The germline CDR1 and CDR2 sequences are SGHTA and FQGNSA. The variable domain in full, completed from reference TRBV7-2 and TRBJ1-3, reads GAGVSQSPSNKVTEKGKDVELRCDPISGHTALYWYRQSLGQGLEFLIYFQGNSAPDKSGLPSDRFSAERTGGSVSTLTIQRTQQEDSAVYLCASSQSTASSGNTIYFGEGSWLTVV.

In nucleotides, the CDR3 is TGTGCCAGCAGCGAAGCGGGGGGCCGTAGCTCCTACAATGAGCAGTTCTTC. Its translation: CASSEAGGRSSYNEQFF. V gene TRBV7-9 combines with J gene TRBJ2-1; the match to TRBD2 covers 9 bases. The CDR3 is 17 residues long. V lost 5 bases to trimming and J lost 0 bases; unmatched junction nucleotides: 8. The germline CDR1 and CDR2 sequences are SEHNR and FQNEAQ (reference sequence).

Of note for this clone: The same CDR3 is also encoded by other DNA sequences in this sample. This sequence joins TRBV20-1 and TRBJ1-1; D is ambiguous. The CDR3 has 11 amino acids. CDR1 is DFQATT and CDR2 is SNEGSKA in the germline V gene (reference sequence). Trimming pared 3 bases from V and 1 base from J, leaving 3 bases between. CDR3 DNA sequence: TGCAGTGCTAGTAGGAACACTGAAGCTTTCTTT. Encoded protein: CSASRNTEAFF.